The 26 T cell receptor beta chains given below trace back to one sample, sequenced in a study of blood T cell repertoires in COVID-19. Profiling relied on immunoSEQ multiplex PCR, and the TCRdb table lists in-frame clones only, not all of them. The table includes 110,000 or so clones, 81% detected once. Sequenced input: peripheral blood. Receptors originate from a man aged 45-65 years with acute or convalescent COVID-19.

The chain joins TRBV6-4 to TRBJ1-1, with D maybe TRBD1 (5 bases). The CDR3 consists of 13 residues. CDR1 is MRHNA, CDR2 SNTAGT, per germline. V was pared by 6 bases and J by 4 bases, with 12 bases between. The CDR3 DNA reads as TGTGCCAGCAGATCGGGGGAGAGCACTGAAGCTTTCTTT. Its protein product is CASRSGESTEAFF.

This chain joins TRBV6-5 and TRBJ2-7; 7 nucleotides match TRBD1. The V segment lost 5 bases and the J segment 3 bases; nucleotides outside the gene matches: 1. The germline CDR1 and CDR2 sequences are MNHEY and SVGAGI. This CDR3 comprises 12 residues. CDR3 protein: CASSRDSYEQYV. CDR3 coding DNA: TGTGCCAGCAGTCGGGACAGCTACGAGCAGTACGTC.

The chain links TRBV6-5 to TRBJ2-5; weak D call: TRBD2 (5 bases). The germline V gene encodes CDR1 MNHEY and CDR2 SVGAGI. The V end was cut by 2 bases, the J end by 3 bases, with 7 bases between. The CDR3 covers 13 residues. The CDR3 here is CASSYTREETQYF. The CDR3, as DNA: TGTGCCAGCAGTTACACGAGGGAAGAGACCCAGTACTTC.

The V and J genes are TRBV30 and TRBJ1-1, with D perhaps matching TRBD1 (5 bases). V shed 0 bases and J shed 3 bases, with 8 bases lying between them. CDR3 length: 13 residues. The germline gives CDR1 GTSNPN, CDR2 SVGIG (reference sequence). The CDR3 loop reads CAWSVQAHTEAFF. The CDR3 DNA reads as TGTGCCTGGAGTGTACAGGCCCACACTGAAGCTTTCTTT.

The CDR3 DNA reads as TGTGCCTGGAGACACAGGGACCGCTACGAGCAGTACTTC. It translates to CAWRHRDRYEQYF. The rearrangement uses TRBV30 and TRBJ2-7; possible D gene TRBD1, 6 bases. V shed 3 bases and J shed 3 bases, with 12 bases lying between them. CDR1 and CDR2 from the germline V gene are GTSNPN and SVGIG (reference sequence). The CDR3 consists of 13 residues.

The CDR3 here is CASIFDRGDYGYTF. CDR3 in DNA: TGTGCCAGCATCTTCGACAGGGGAGACTATGGCTACACCTTC. The chain couples TRBV27 to TRBJ1-2, with TRBD1 identical over 8 bases. V gave up 7 bases and J gave up 3 bases; unmatched junction bases: 7. Germline V gene sequence: CDR1 MNHEY, CDR2 SMNVEV (reference sequence). The CDR3 spans 14 residues.

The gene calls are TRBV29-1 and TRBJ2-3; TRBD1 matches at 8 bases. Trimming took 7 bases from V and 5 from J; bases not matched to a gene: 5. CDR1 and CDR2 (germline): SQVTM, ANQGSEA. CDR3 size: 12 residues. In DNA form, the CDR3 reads TGCAGCGCTGGGACAGGCGGAGATACGCAGTATTTT. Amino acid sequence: CSAGTGGDTQYF.

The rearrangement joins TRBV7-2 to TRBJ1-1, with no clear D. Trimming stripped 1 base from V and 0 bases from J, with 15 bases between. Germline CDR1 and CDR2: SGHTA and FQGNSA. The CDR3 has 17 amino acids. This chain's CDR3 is CASSLGPGQLMNTEAFF. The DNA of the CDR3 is TGTGCCAGCAGCTTAGGACCGGGTCAACTTATGAACACTGAAGCTTTCTTT. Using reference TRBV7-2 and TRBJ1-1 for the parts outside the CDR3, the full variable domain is GAGVSQSPSNKVTEKGKDVELRCDPISGHTALYWYRQSLGQGLEFLIYFQGNSAPDKSGLPSDRFSAERTGGSVSTLTIQRTQQEDSAVYLCASSLGPGQLMNTEAFFGQGTRLTVV.

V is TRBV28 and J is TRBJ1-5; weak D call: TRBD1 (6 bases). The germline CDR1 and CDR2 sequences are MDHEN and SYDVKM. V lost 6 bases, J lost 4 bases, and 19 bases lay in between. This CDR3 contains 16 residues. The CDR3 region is CASSPNQGSGNQPQHF. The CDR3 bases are TGTGCCAGCAGCCCCAATCAGGGGTCAGGGAATCAGCCCCAGCATTTT.

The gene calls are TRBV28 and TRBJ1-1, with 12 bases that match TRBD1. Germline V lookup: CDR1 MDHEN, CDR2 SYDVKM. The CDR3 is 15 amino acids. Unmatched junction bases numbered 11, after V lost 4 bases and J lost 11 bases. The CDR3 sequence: CASSSRDRGRREAFF. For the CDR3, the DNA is TGTGCCAGCAGTTCCCGGGACAGGGGGCGCCGGGAGGCTTTCTTT.

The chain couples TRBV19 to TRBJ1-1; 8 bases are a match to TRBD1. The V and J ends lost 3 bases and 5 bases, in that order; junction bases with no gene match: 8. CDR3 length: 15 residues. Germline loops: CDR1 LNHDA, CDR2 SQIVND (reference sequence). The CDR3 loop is CASSIRQGAWTEAFF. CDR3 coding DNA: TGTGCCAGTAGTATCCGGCAGGGGGCTTGGACTGAAGCTTTCTTT.

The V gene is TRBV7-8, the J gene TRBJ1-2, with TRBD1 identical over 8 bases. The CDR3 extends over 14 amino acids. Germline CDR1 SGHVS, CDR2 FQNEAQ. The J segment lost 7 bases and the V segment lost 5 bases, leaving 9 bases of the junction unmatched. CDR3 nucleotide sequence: TGTGCCAGCAGCGTGGGGCAGGGGGCTGGTGGCTACACCTTC. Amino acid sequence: CASSVGQGAGGYTF.

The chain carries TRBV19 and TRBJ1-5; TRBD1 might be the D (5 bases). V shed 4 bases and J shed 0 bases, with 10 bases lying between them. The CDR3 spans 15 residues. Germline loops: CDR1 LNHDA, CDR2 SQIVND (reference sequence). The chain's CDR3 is CASSSGDYSNQPQHF. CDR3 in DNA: TGTGCCAGTAGTAGTGGGGACTATAGCAATCAGCCCCAGCATTTT.

The CDR3 spells CASSPQRGSSYNEQFF. CDR3 in DNA: TGTGCCAGCAGCCCGCAGCGGGGGAGCTCCTACAATGAGCAGTTCTTC. The V gene is TRBV7-2, the J gene TRBJ2-1; TRBD2 agrees at 8 bases. CDR1 is SGHTA, CDR2 FQGNSA, per germline. The length of the CDR3 is 16 residues. J was trimmed by 0 bases and V by 5 bases; bases with no gene match: 6.

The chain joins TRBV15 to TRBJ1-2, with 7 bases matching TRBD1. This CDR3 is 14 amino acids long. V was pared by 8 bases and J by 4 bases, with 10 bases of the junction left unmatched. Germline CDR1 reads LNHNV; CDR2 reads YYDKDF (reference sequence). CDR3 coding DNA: TGTGCCACCCGCCCGACAGGGATGGTCTATGGCTACACCTTC. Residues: CATRPTGMVYGYTF.

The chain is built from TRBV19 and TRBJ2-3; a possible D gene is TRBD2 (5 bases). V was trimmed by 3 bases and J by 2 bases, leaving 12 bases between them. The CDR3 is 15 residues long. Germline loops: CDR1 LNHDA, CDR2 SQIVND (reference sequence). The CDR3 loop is CASSMGARVTDTQYF. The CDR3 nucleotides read TGTGCCAGTAGTATGGGAGCTAGAGTCACAGATACGCAGTATTTT.

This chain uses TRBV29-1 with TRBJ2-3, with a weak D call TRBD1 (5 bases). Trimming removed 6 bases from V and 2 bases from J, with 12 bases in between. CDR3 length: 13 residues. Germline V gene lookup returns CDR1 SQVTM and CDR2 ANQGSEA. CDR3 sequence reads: CSVGRGLTDTQYF. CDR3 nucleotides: TGCAGCGTAGGTAGGGGTCTCACAGATACGCAGTATTTT.

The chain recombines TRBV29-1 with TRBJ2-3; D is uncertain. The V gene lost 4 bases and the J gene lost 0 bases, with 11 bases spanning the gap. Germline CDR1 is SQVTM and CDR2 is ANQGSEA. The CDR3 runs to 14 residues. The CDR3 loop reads CSVVSFTSTDTQYF. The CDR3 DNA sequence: TGCAGCGTTGTTTCGTTTACTAGCACAGATACGCAGTATTTT.

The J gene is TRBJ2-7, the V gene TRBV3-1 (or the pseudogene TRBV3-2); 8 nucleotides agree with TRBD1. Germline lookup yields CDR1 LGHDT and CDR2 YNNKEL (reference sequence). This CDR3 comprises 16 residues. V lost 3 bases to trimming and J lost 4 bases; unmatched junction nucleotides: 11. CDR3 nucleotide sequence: TGTGCCAGCAGCCAGTCAGGACAGGGTTTTTCATACGAGCAGTACTTC. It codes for CASSQSGQGFSYEQYF.

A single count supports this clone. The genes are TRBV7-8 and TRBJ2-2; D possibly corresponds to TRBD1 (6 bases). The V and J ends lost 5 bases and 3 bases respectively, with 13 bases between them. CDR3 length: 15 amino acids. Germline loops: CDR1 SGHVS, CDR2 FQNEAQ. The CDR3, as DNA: TGTGCCAGCAGCCGCCGGGACACCTACACCGGGGAGCTGTTTTTT. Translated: CASSRRDTYTGELFF.

The CDR3 DNA reads as TGTGCCAGCAGCTTAACTTCCGCCAGGGGGGCACCCCTCCACTTT. Translating it yields CASSLTSARGAPLHF. The V and J genes are TRBV11-2 and TRBJ1-6; 7 positions match TRBD1. The length of the CDR3 is 15 residues. Germline loops: CDR1 SGHAT, CDR2 FQNNGV. Trimming cost V 2 bases and J 11 bases; bases outside gene matches: 9.

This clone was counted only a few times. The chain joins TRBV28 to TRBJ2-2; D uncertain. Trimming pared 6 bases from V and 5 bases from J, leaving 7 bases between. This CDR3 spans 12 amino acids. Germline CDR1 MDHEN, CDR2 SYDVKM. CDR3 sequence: CASSTPTGELFF. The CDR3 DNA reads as TGTGCCAGCAGCACACCGACCGGGGAGCTGTTTTTT. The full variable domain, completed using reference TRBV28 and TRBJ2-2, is DVKVTQSSRYLVKRTGEKVFLECVQDMDHENMFWYRQDPGLGLRLIYFSYDVKMKEKGDIPEGYSVSREKKERFSLILESASTNQTSMYLCASSTPTGELFFGEGSRLTVL.

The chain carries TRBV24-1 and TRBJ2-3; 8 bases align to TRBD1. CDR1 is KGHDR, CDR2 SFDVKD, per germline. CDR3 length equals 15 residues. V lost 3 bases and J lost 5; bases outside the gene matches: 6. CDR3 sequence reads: CATSDAGGSGDTQYF. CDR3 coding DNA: TGTGCCACCAGTGATGCAGGGGGCTCGGGAGATACGCAGTATTTT.

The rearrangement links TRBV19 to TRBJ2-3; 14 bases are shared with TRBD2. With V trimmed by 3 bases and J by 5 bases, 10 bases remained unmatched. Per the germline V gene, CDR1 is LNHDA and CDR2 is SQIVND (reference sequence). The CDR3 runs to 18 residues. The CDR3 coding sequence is TGTGCCAGTAGTATTACTCCGGGGACTAGCGGGGGTGGAGATACGCAGTATTTT. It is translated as CASSITPGTSGGGDTQYF.

The CDR3 nucleotides read TGTGCCAGCAGTTTAAACAGGGAGGGAGGGCATGGCTACACCTTC. It specifies CASSLNREGGHGYTF. The gene calls are TRBV27 and TRBJ1-2; TRBD1 might be the D (6 bases). There are 15 residues in the CDR3. Germline V CDR1 and CDR2: MNHEY, SMNVEV (reference sequence). V was cut by 2 bases and J by 6 bases, with 16 bases left in between.

Here the CDR3 reads CASSSRGEEKLFF. The CDR3 region has the DNA TGTGCCAGCAGTTCCCGCGGGGAAGAAAAACTGTTTTTT. The chain couples TRBV7-9 to TRBJ1-4; D not certain. Trimming left V 6 bases short and J 8 bases short, with 13 bases between. Germline-derived CDR1 and CDR2 are SEHNR and FQNEAQ (reference sequence). The CDR3 spans 13 residues.